Below are 20 T cell receptor beta chains sequenced from a single sample in a study of blood T cells in healthy people across ages. A second roughly 6 to 11 cycle PCR used barcoded and J-beta primers. TCRdb reprocessed the 5' RACE reads via MiXCR and lists one record per CDR3 protein. This table has 750,000 to 1,000,000 distinct CDR3 sequences, about 29% appearing once. These data also featured in a second study, about T cells of mothers and their children.

The sample was blood. These receptors came from a middle-aged woman in good health.

This clonotype has only a few counts. The rearrangement joins TRBV28 to TRBJ2-5; D is ambiguous. Trimming removed 5 bases from V and 4 bases from J, with 14 bases in between. The CDR3 is 14 amino acids. Germline V gives CDR1 MDHEN, CDR2 SYDVKM. The CDR3: CASSTPVKRETQYF. The CDR3 coding sequence is TGTGCCAGCAGTACCCCCGTCAAGCGAGAGACCCAGTACTTC.

The chain links TRBV28 to TRBJ2-4; D possibly corresponds to TRBD2 (6 bases). CDR3 size: 16 residues. Trimming left V 2 bases short and J 3 bases short, with 14 bases between. Germline V gene lookup returns CDR1 MDHEN and CDR2 SYDVKM. Here the CDR3 reads CASSLTGRDGKNIQYF. In DNA form, the CDR3 reads TGTGCCAGCAGTTTAACCGGGCGGGATGGCAAAAACATTCAGTACTTC.

The chain employs TRBV12-3 or TRBV12-4 and TRBJ2-1; maybe TRBD2 (6 bases). The CDR3 loop spans 16 amino acids. Trimming left V 0 bases short and J 5 bases short, with 14 bases between. The CDR3 region is CASSLARAGRDNEQFF. CDR3 DNA sequence: TGTGCCAGCAGTTTAGCGAGGGCGGGGCGGGACAATGAGCAGTTCTTC.

Of note for this clonotype: A much bigger clone sits one base away, suggesting this may be a read error. The genes are TRBV20-1 and TRBJ2-3; D is ambiguous. V lost 6 bases and J 0 bases, leaving 10 bases between the germline ends. The length of the CDR3 is 13 residues. Germline V gene sequence: CDR1 DFQATT, CDR2 SNEGSKA (reference sequence). The CDR3 reads CSAVEQSTDTQYF. The CDR3 DNA reads as TGCAGTGCGGTGGAACAGAGCACAGATACGCAGTATTTT.

Concerning this clonotype: A much bigger clone sits one base away, suggesting this may be a read error. The J gene is TRBJ2-1, the V gene TRBV11-2; 10 bases fit TRBD2. CDR1 SGHAT and CDR2 FQNNGV come from the germline V gene. The CDR3 is made up of 16 amino acids. J was trimmed by 13 bases and V by 7 bases; bases with no gene match: 19. Here the CDR3 DNA reads TGTGCCAGCACCCAGGCTAGCGGGGGTTGGGGGGAGACCCAGTTCTTC. Translating it yields CASTQASGGWGETQFF.

In this sample, this clonotype turned up many times. V usage is TRBV4-1 and J usage is TRBJ1-2; D remains unclear. The V end was cut by 2 bases, the J end by 0 bases, with 22 bases between. The germline CDR1 and CDR2 sequences are MGHRA and YSYEKL. The length of the CDR3 is 19 residues. The DNA of the CDR3 is TGCGCCAGCAGCCAACTGACCCTGGGAAAGGCCTTTACTAACTATGGCTACACCTTC. This encodes CASSQLTLGKAFTNYGYTF.

In this sample, this clonotype turned up many times. The chain employs TRBV18 and TRBJ2-7; a weak D match, TRBD1 (5 bases). The CDR3 consists of 14 residues. Per germline, CDR1 KGHSH and CDR2 LQKENI. Trimming took 2 bases from V and 2 from J, leaving 10 bases between them. DNA of the CDR3: TGTGCCAGCTCACCAAACGACAGAACCTACGAGCAGTACTTC. Translating gives CASSPNDRTYEQYF.

V usage is TRBV6-5 and J usage is TRBJ1-1, with a weak D call TRBD1 (5 bases). Trimming took 2 bases from V and 4 from J, leaving 11 bases between them. The CDR3 is 14 residues long. Per the germline V gene, CDR1 is MNHEY and CDR2 is SVGAGI. The CDR3 DNA reads TGTGCCAGCAGTTACGGCGGGGCAGGCACTGAAGCTTTCTTT. Encoded protein: CASSYGGAGTEAFF.

This clonotype was seen at least ten times. The chain is built from TRBV5-1 and TRBJ2-6; D is uncertain. The CDR3 totals 16 residues. Germline V lookup: CDR1 SGHRS, CDR2 YFSETQ. V gave up 0 bases and J gave up 4 bases, with 11 bases separating them. The CDR3 region is CASSLGTVAGANVLTF. CDR3 coding DNA: TGCGCCAGCAGCTTGGGAACGGTAGCCGGGGCCAACGTCCTGACTTTC.

This clonotype was counted ten times or more. V usage is TRBV20-1 and J usage is TRBJ2-7, with D unclear. The CDR3 consists of 13 residues. V lost 2 bases to trimming and J lost 0 bases, with 8 bases between them. Germline V gene lookup returns CDR1 DFQATT and CDR2 SNEGSKA (reference sequence). The CDR3 reads CSARRVSSYEQYF. The CDR3 DNA reads as TGCAGTGCTAGAAGGGTGAGCTCCTACGAGCAGTACTTC.

This clonotype was seen more than once but under ten times. The chain recombines TRBV7-2 with TRBJ2-7; D may be TRBD2 (6 bases). The CDR3 length is 14 residues. In germline, CDR1 is SGHTA, CDR2 FQGNSA. V lost 1 base and J 3 bases, leaving 10 bases between the germline ends. The CDR3 DNA follows: TGTGCCAGCAGCTTAGAGTGGGGACTCTACGAGCAGTACTTC. As protein: CASSLEWGLYEQYF.

On this clonotype: The junction departs from the called germline gene at one end, perhaps through a read error. V and J are TRBV19 and TRBJ2-2; D call uncertain. The CDR3 contains 11 residues. CDR1 is LNHDA and CDR2 is SQIVND in the germline V gene (reference sequence). CDR3 nucleotide sequence: TGTGCCAGCTCGAACTCCGGGGAGCTGTTTTTT. As protein: CASSNSGELFF.

The sample holds a few counts of this clonotype. The V call is TRBV10-3, the J call TRBJ2-3, with D maybe TRBD1 (5 bases). The germline V gene has CDR1 ENHRY and CDR2 SYGVKD. V was clipped by 10 bases and J by 3 bases, with 11 bases between them. This CDR3 has 12 amino acids. CDR3 coding DNA: TGTGCCACCAGGGAAGGGACAGATACGCAGTATTTT. It yields the protein CATREGTDTQYF.

In this sample, this clonotype turned up many times. The V and J genes are TRBV15 and TRBJ2-7; D not certain. The CDR3 has 14 amino acids. Germline loops: CDR1 LNHNV, CDR2 YYDKDF (reference sequence). The ends were cut back, 1 base at V and 0 bases at J, with 7 bases in the middle. The CDR3 loop is CATSRVTDSYEQYF. CDR3 nucleotides: TGTGCCACCAGCAGAGTGACGGACTCCTACGAGCAGTACTTC.

The J gene is TRBJ1-1, the V gene TRBV30, with 7 positions matching TRBD1. The CDR3 length is 14 residues. The germline CDR1 and CDR2 sequences are GTSNPN and SVGIG (reference sequence). The J segment lost 8 bases and the V segment lost 2 bases, leaving 11 bases of the junction unmatched. This chain's CDR3 is CAWSYRGRLREAFF. The CDR3 DNA reads as TGTGCCTGGAGTTACAGGGGACGTCTCAGGGAAGCTTTCTTT.

The chain recombines TRBV7-8 with TRBJ2-3; TRBD2 aligns across 7 bases. CDR1 is SGHVS and CDR2 is FQNEAQ in the germline V gene. The CDR3 has 16 residues. The V segment lost 0 bases and the J segment 2 bases; nucleotides outside the gene matches: 5. In DNA form, the CDR3 reads TGTGCCAGCAGCTTAGCGCCTAGCGGAATCACAGATACGCAGTATTTT. Translation gives CASSLAPSGITDTQYF.

This clonotype occurred a few times. V is TRBV5-1 and J is TRBJ1-2; 8 bases are shared with TRBD1. This CDR3 is 13 amino acids long. V lost 4 bases, J lost 8 bases, and 7 bases stayed unmatched. Germline assignment: CDR1 SGHRS and CDR2 YFSETQ. As DNA, the CDR3 is TGCGCCAGCAGCCGGACAGGGTTGGAGGGCTACACCTTC. Translated, it gives CASSRTGLEGYTF.

The chain couples TRBV7-2 to TRBJ2-4, with 8 bases lining up with TRBD1. Per the germline V gene, CDR1 is SGHTA and CDR2 is FQGNSA. V shed 1 base and J 13 bases; nucleotides not matched to a gene: 15. The CDR3 consists of 16 residues. CDR3 residues: CASSLVGTGGANEQYF. CDR3 coding DNA: TGTGCCAGCAGCTTAGTAGGGACAGGTGGAGCCAATGAGCAGTACTTC.

This clonotype showed up just a few times. This chain links TRBV7-3 with TRBJ2-1; 12 bases fit TRBD2. V was pared by 5 bases and J by 0 bases, with 8 bases of the junction left unmatched. The CDR3 has 18 amino acids. CDR1 is SGHTA, CDR2 FQGTGA, per germline. The CDR3 here is CASSVASGGASSYNEQFF. As DNA, the CDR3 is TGTGCCAGCAGCGTCGCTAGCGGGGGGGCAAGCTCCTACAATGAGCAGTTCTTC. Based on the CDR3 plus reference TRBV7-3 and TRBJ2-1, the full variable domain is GAGVSQTPSNKVTEKGKYVELRCDPISGHTALYWYRQSLGQGPEFLIYFQGTGAADDSGLPNDRFFAVRPEGSVSTLKIQRTERGDSAVYLCASSVASGGASSYNEQFFGPGTRLTVL.

The chain recombines TRBV20-1 with TRBJ1-5, with D possibly being TRBD1 (5 bases). CDR3 length equals 15 residues. V was clipped by 2 bases and J by 2 bases, with 13 bases between them. Germline V gene data show CDR1 as DFQATT and CDR2 as SNEGSKA (reference sequence). The CDR3 protein is CSARMGGSGNQPQHF. The CDR3 nucleotides are TGCAGTGCTAGAATGGGGGGATCGGGCAATCAGCCCCAGCATTTT.